Below are 30 T cell receptor beta chains sequenced from a single sample in a study of T cell changes during pregnancy in multiple sclerosis. Data came from immunoSEQ multiplex PCR; TCRdb stores just in-frame clones and leaves some out. The sample has tens of thousands of clones, roughly 92% seen once. The sequences come from peripheral blood, collected in the third trimester of pregnancy. The receptors here all came from a female donor in good health, enrolled as a control in a pregnancy study.

This chain uses TRBV11-1 with TRBJ2-1; D might be TRBD1 (5 bases). Trimming removed 10 bases from V and 3 bases from J, with 13 bases in between. Germline V gene lookup returns CDR1 SGHAT and CDR2 FQDESV (reference sequence). There are 13 residues in the CDR3. CDR3 coding DNA: TGTGCCACCCAGAAGGGGTACTACAATGAGCAGTTCTTC. Protein product: CATQKGYYNEQFF.

The chain joins TRBV19 to TRBJ2-5; maybe TRBD1 (6 bases). This CDR3 has 15 residues. CDR1 is LNHDA, CDR2 SQIVND, per germline (reference sequence). The V gene lost 1 base and the J gene lost 4 bases, with 13 bases spanning the gap. CDR3 bases: TGTGCCAGTAGTATAGGGGGCAGGGGTCGAGAGACCCAGTACTTC. It translates to CASSIGGRGRETQYF.

This clone was counted between two and nine times. V usage is TRBV28 and J usage is TRBJ1-1, with TRBD1 matching over 7 bases. CDR3 length: 15 residues. The germline V gene has CDR1 MDHEN and CDR2 SYDVKM. V shed 4 bases, J shed 1 base, and the junction held 6 bases outside the gene matches. CDR3 in DNA: TGTGCCAGCAGTTCGCTGACAGGGAGGAACACTGAAGCTTTCTTT. Its translation: CASSSLTGRNTEAFF.

This chain joins TRBV30 and TRBJ1-5, with D hard to call. Germline V lookup: CDR1 GTSNPN, CDR2 SVGIG (reference sequence). Trimming took 0 bases from V and 6 from J, leaving 15 bases between them. The CDR3 is 15 residues long. The DNA of the CDR3 is TGTGCCTGGAGTGTACGCTCAGGCGGGAGTCAGCCCCAGCATTTT. Protein: CAWSVRSGGSQPQHF.

The rearrangement links TRBV7-6 to TRBJ2-1; D is unresolved. Per the germline V gene, CDR1 is SGHVS and CDR2 is FNYEAQ. The CDR3 spans 12 residues. Deletions cut 1 base from V and 10 bases from J, with 8 bases between. In DNA, the CDR3 is TGTGCCAGCAGCTTAGTCGGTCGAGAGCAGTTCTTC. This translates into CASSLVGREQFF.

CDR3 loop: CASSQDRGFNYGYTF. The CDR3 DNA reads TGTGCCAGCAGCCAAGACAGGGGGTTCAACTATGGCTACACCTTC. The chain recombines TRBV14 with TRBJ1-2; 7 nucleotides match TRBD1. Unmatched junction bases numbered 3, after V lost 0 bases and J lost 2 bases. Germline values: CDR1 SGHDN, CDR2 FVKESK. CDR3 size: 15 residues.

The chain has TRBV5-1 and TRBJ1-2; 7 bases are shared with TRBD1. The trim removed 1 base at V and 6 bases at J, leaving 6 bases unmatched. CDR1 SGHRS and CDR2 YFSETQ come from the germline V gene. CDR3 length: 14 residues. The CDR3 DNA sequence: TGCGCCAGCAGCTTGCGTTCCACAGGGGATGGCTACACCTTC. This codes for CASSLRSTGDGYTF.

Turning to this clone: One end of the junction is discordant with germline, which a read error may explain. CDR3: CASSLSGQSHNGDF. The CDR3 DNA reads TGTGCCAGCAGTTTATCGGGACAGTCTCACAATGGGGACTTC. The chain couples TRBV28 to TRBJ2-7, with TRBD1 matching over 7 bases. The germline V gene encodes CDR1 MDHEN and CDR2 SYDVKM. The CDR3 runs 14 residues.

This clone appeared a single time. DNA for the CDR3: TGCGCCAGCAGCCAGGGACTAGCGGGGACCCAGTACTTC. Its protein is CASSQGLAGTQYF. The gene calls are TRBV4-1 and TRBJ2-5; 12 bases map to TRBD2. The CDR3 is made up of 13 amino acids. J lost 7 bases, V lost 3 bases, and 0 bases had no gene match. The germline V gene has CDR1 MGHRA and CDR2 YSYEKL.

This chain uses TRBV7-9 with TRBJ1-1; a possible D gene is TRBD1 (5 bases). CDR3 size: 12 residues. Per germline, CDR1 SEHNR and CDR2 FQNEAQ (reference sequence). The V end was cut by 1 base, the J end by 7 bases, with 7 bases between. CDR3 DNA: TGTGCCAGCAGCTTAGGCGGGGGTGAAGCTTTCTTT. Its translation: CASSLGGGEAFF.

V usage is TRBV19 and J usage is TRBJ1-1; TRBD1 might be the D (5 bases). Germline V CDR1 and CDR2: LNHDA, SQIVND (reference sequence). The CDR3 has 16 amino acids. Trimming removed 3 bases at V and 0 bases at J, with 14 bases between. The CDR3 region is CASSIQLGQMNTEAFF. The CDR3 bases are TGTGCCAGTAGTATCCAGTTAGGACAAATGAACACTGAAGCTTTCTTT. Looking up the rest from reference TRBV19 and TRBJ1-1 gives the full variable domain: DGGITQSPKYLFRKEGQNVTLSCEQNLNHDAMYWYRQDPGQGLRLIYYSQIVNDFQKGDIAEGYSVSREKKESFPLTVTSAQKNPTAFYLCASSIQLGQMNTEAFFGQGTRLTVV.

This rearrangement joins TRBV7-2 to TRBJ2-7, with 9 bases lining up with TRBD1. Germline V gene lookup returns CDR1 SGHTA and CDR2 FQGNSA. This CDR3 is 15 amino acids long. V shed 5 bases, J shed 0 bases, and the junction held 5 bases outside the gene matches. In DNA form, the CDR3 reads TGTGCCAGCAGCATGACAGGGGGGCCCTCCTACGAGCAGTACTTC. Translating gives CASSMTGGPSYEQYF.

CDR3 in amino acids: CASSLGEGVLRSPLHF. CDR3 nucleotides: TGTGCCAGCAGCTTAGGAGAAGGGGTGTTGCGGTCACCCCTCCACTTT. V and J are TRBV7-9 and TRBJ1-6, with D possibly being TRBD1 (5 bases). The germline V and J ends were trimmed by 1 base and 10 bases, with 17 bases remaining between them. Germline values: CDR1 SEHNR, CDR2 FQNEAQ (reference sequence). This CDR3 is 16 amino acids long. Variable domain in full (rest from reference TRBV7-9 and TRBJ1-6): DTGVSQNPRHKITKRGQNVTFRCDPISEHNRLYWYRQTLGQGPEFLTYFQNEAQLEKSRLLSDRFSAERPKGSFSTLEIQRTEQGDSAMYLCASSLGEGVLRSPLHFGNGTRLTVT.

The rearrangement joins TRBV7-6 to TRBJ2-1; 10 nucleotides agree with TRBD2. CDR1 is SGHVS and CDR2 is FNYEAQ in the germline V gene. The CDR3 contains 15 residues. The J segment lost 5 bases and the V segment lost 2 bases, leaving 3 bases of the junction unmatched. CDR3 region: CASSLLAGAHNEQFF. The CDR3 DNA follows: TGTGCCAGCAGCTTACTAGCGGGGGCCCACAATGAGCAGTTCTTC.

The chain is built from TRBV6-6 and TRBJ2-1; 8 nucleotides match TRBD1. After removal of 5 bases from V and 3 bases from J, the junction contained 6 bases not matched to a gene. Germline CDR1 and CDR2: MNHNY and SVGAGI (reference sequence). This CDR3 has 15 amino acids. The CDR3 DNA sequence: TGTGCCAGCAGTGGGACAGGAGAACGCTACAATGAGCAGTTCTTC. Its translation is CASSGTGERYNEQFF.

The chain is built from TRBV9 and TRBJ1-6; 9 bases match TRBD1. Trimming took 3 bases from V and 10 from J; bases not matched to a gene: 8. This CDR3 is 15 amino acids long. Germline CDR1 is SGDLS and CDR2 is YYNGEE. The CDR3 DNA follows: TGTGCCAGCAGCGAGGGACAGGGAATTAAATCACCCCTCCACTTT. This codes for CASSEGQGIKSPLHF. Looking up the rest from reference TRBV9 and TRBJ1-6 gives the full variable domain: DSGVTQTPKHLITATGQRVTLRCSPRSGDLSVYWYQQSLDQGLQFLIQYYNGEERAKGNILERFSAQQFPDLHSELNLSSLELGDSALYFCASSEGQGIKSPLHFGNGTRLTVT.

The chain uses TRBV11-2 and TRBJ2-3; D may be TRBD2 (5 bases). Germline V gene sequence: CDR1 SGHAT, CDR2 FQNNGV. The length of the CDR3 is 13 residues. V shed 5 bases and J shed 1 base, with 7 bases lying between them. This CDR3 is CASSLGGTDTQYF. In DNA, the CDR3 is TGTGCCAGCAGCCTCGGGGGCACAGATACGCAGTATTTT.

The rearrangement joins TRBV5-5 to TRBJ2-7; 8 bases are a match to TRBD1. The CDR3 contains 14 residues. Germline CDR1 and CDR2: SGHKS and YYEKEE (reference sequence). J lost 6 bases, V lost 2 bases, and 7 bases had no gene match. The chain's CDR3 is CASSFLQGAREQYF. The CDR3 coding sequence is TGTGCCAGCAGCTTTCTGCAGGGGGCGCGCGAGCAGTACTTC.

The chain couples TRBV5-1 to TRBJ2-3; maybe TRBD1 (6 bases). The CDR3 has 13 amino acids. Trimming removed 4 bases at V and 8 bases at J, with 14 bases between. The germline V gene encodes CDR1 SGHRS and CDR2 YFSETQ. The CDR3 DNA sequence: TGCGCCAGCAGCACCGGACAGCTTGGTACGCAGTATTTT. Protein: CASSTGQLGTQYF.

This clone was seen only a few times. V usage is TRBV4-1 and J usage is TRBJ1-1; D not resolved. Germline assignment: CDR1 MGHRA and CDR2 YSYEKL. This CDR3 has 11 amino acids. The ends were cut back, 8 bases at V and 4 bases at J, with 8 bases in the middle. CDR3 DNA: TGCGCCAGCGCCCGGGGCACTGAAGCTTTCTTT. It translates to CASARGTEAFF.

The chain joins TRBV28 to TRBJ1-1; D remains ambiguous. CDR1 and CDR2 from the germline V gene are MDHEN and SYDVKM. The V gene lost 8 bases and the J gene lost 4 bases, with 11 bases spanning the gap. The length of the CDR3 is 12 residues. The CDR3 loop reads CASYDISTEAFF. CDR3 coding DNA: TGTGCCAGCTATGACATCTCCACTGAAGCTTTCTTT.

The chain recombines TRBV6-5 with TRBJ1-2, with a weak D call TRBD1 (6 bases). Germline values: CDR1 MNHEY, CDR2 SVGAGI. With 2 bases removed from V and 4 bases from J, the gap between germline ends came to 17 bases. The CDR3 length is 16 residues. Written as DNA, the CDR3 is TGTGCCAGCAGTTACAGACGGGGGGCGTCGTTCTATGGCTACACCTTC. Protein product: CASSYRRGASFYGYTF.

The J gene is TRBJ2-7, the V gene TRBV28, with 7 bases matching TRBD2. The CDR3 is 15 residues long. Per the germline V gene, CDR1 is MDHEN and CDR2 is SYDVKM. The J segment lost 0 bases and the V segment lost 3 bases, leaving 5 bases of the junction unmatched. CDR3 bases: TGTGCCAGCAGTTTGGCTAGCGGAACCTCCTACGAGCAGTACTTC. Amino acids: CASSLASGTSYEQYF.

This clone was found once. The chain recombines TRBV9 with TRBJ2-3; D not resolved. Germline lookup yields CDR1 SGDLS and CDR2 YYNGEE. The V end was cut by 3 bases, the J end by 5 bases, with 13 bases between. CDR3 length: 14 amino acids. CDR3 sequence reads: CASSDLRVQDTQYF. The CDR3 coding sequence is TGTGCCAGCAGCGATCTACGAGTCCAAGATACGCAGTATTTT.

This chain links TRBV6-5 with TRBJ2-7; 8 bases map to TRBD1. V trimming: 6 bases; J trimming: 6 bases; junction bases outside the gene matches: 7. The germline V gene has CDR1 MNHEY and CDR2 SVGAGI. This CDR3 region has 13 residues. The CDR3 coding sequence is TGTGCCAGCAGGGTCGGGACAGGTCGCGAGCAGTACTTC. This gives the protein CASRVGTGREQYF.

The gene calls are TRBV21-1 and TRBJ1-5; the listed D gene, TRBD1, was not tested against the DNA. TRBV21-1 is a pseudogene segment. There are 15 residues in the CDR3. CDR3 bases: TGTGCCAGCAGCAAACGGAAACAGGGGAATCAGCCCCAGCATTTT. Protein: CASSKRKQGNQPQHF.

This chain joins TRBV13 and TRBJ2-2; 9 bases line up with TRBD2. The CDR3 extends over 16 amino acids. The V segment lost 1 base and the J segment 4 bases; nucleotides outside the gene matches: 4. Germline-derived CDR1 and CDR2 are PRHDT and FYEKMQ (reference sequence). The CDR3 region has the DNA TGTGCCAGCAGCTTAGTAGCGGGGGCCTTCACCGGGGAGCTGTTTTTT. This gives the protein CASSLVAGAFTGELFF.

This chain uses TRBV28 with TRBJ2-7; D unresolved. The CDR3 covers 13 residues. V gave up 4 bases and J gave up 0 bases, with 7 bases separating them. The germline V gene encodes CDR1 MDHEN and CDR2 SYDVKM. The CDR3 region is CASSSSASYEQYF. The CDR3 coding sequence is TGTGCCAGCAGTTCTAGTGCCTCCTACGAGCAGTACTTC.

The genes are TRBV28 and TRBJ2-2, with TRBD1 as a possible D gene (5 bases). The germline gives CDR1 MDHEN, CDR2 SYDVKM. V lost 6 bases and J lost 4, with 18 bases in between. The CDR3 spans 16 residues. This CDR3 reads CASSHQLQVSTGELFF. The CDR3 DNA reads TGTGCCAGCAGCCACCAACTACAGGTCAGCACCGGGGAGCTGTTTTTT.

J is TRBJ1-4 and V is TRBV25-1; no firm D call. The CDR3 runs to 16 residues. Per the germline V gene, CDR1 is MGHDK and CDR2 is SYGVNS. Trimming stripped 3 bases from V and 0 bases from J, with 11 bases between. The CDR3 protein is CASSEDAGSTNEKLFF. In DNA, the CDR3 is TGTGCCAGCAGTGAGGACGCGGGATCAACTAATGAAAAACTGTTTTTT.